Listed below are T cell receptor beta chains from one sample, sequenced in a study of T cells in localized non-small cell lung cancer. Libraries were prepared by immunoSEQ multiplex PCR; TCRdb keeps only in-frame clonotypes and omits some of them. Among roughly 5,200 clones, about 50% were seen once, and the ten largest hold 3% to 4.5%. The sequencing used lymph node tissue, collected before any cancer treatment. The receptors originated from a male donor aged 60 or over with stage I squamous cell lung carcinoma. CDR3s include the opening cysteine and the closing phenylalanine or tryptophan.

j_gene: TRBJ1-1; v_gene: TRBV18; CDR3aa: CASSPFAGPLMNTEAFF
j_gene: TRBJ2-7; v_gene: TRBV6-8; CDR3aa: CASSSGGREQYF
j_gene: TRBJ2-1; v_gene: TRBV6-8; CDR3aa: CASSMNPDYNEQFF
j_gene: TRBJ2-7; v_gene: TRBV18; CDR3aa: CASSPDQGAYEQYF
j_gene: TRBJ2-1; v_gene: TRBV14; CDR3aa: CASSQDFDNEQFF
j_gene: TRBJ1-5; v_gene: TRBV11-3; CDR3aa: CASSLWGLSQPQHF
j_gene: TRBJ1-5; v_gene: TRBV28; CDR3aa: CASSLTGRNQPQHF
j_gene: TRBJ2-1; v_gene: TRBV28; CDR3aa: CASSSSPGRPYNEQFF
j_gene: TRBJ1-1; v_gene: TRBV11-3; CDR3aa: CASNPDRENTEAFF
j_gene: TRBJ1-4; v_gene: TRBV25-1; CDR3aa: CASTVSGGGEKLFF
j_gene: TRBJ1-2; v_gene: TRBV23-1; CDR3aa: CASSQGSGTTNYGYTF
j_gene: TRBJ2-3; v_gene: TRBV18; CDR3aa: CASSPQAGEMNTQYF
j_gene: TRBJ1-1; v_gene: TRBV30; CDR3aa: CACSLIDRGDNTEAFF
j_gene: TRBJ2-1; v_gene: TRBV19; CDR3aa: CASSIVPGSYNEQFF
j_gene: TRBJ1-4; v_gene: TRBV14; CDR3aa: CASSTGTGNEKLFF
j_gene: TRBJ2-3; v_gene: TRBV6-8; CDR3aa: CAINDPSRDTQYF
j_gene: TRBJ2-1; v_gene: TRBV19; CDR3aa: CASSTSSAQPFF
j_gene: TRBJ2-1; v_gene: TRBV28; CDR3aa: CASHGQGRNEQFF
j_gene: TRBJ2-3; v_gene: TRBV14; CDR3aa: CASSHSDTQYF
j_gene: TRBJ2-1; v_gene: TRBV6-8; CDR3aa: CASSKALSPEQFF
j_gene: TRBJ2-7; v_gene: TRBV28; CDR3aa: CASRTGLEYEQYF
j_gene: TRBJ1-2; v_gene: TRBV18; CDR3aa: CASSPDSANSYTF
j_gene: TRBJ1-3; v_gene: TRBV18; CDR3aa: CASSPQSQRGNTIYF
j_gene: TRBJ2-2; v_gene: TRBV10-2; CDR3aa: CASSVLAFNTGELFF
j_gene: TRBJ2-1; v_gene: TRBV28; CDR3aa: CASRQTSPHYNEQFF
j_gene: TRBJ1-2; v_gene: TRBV6-8; CDR3aa: CASTGREVWGSDYGYTF
j_gene: TRBJ2-1; v_gene: TRBV6-8; CDR3aa: CASSYSSYNEQFF
j_gene: TRBJ1-1; v_gene: TRBV19; CDR3aa: CASSITGIIYTEAFF
j_gene: TRBJ2-1; v_gene: TRBV14; CDR3aa: CASSQEIYNEQFF
j_gene: TRBJ1-1; v_gene: TRBV4-1; CDR3aa: CASSQGDMNTEAFF
j_gene: TRBJ2-7; v_gene: TRBV6-8; CDR3aa: CASSSPGLVVGYEQYF
j_gene: TRBJ2-1; v_gene: TRBV19; CDR3aa: CASSPTPYNEQFF
j_gene: TRBJ1-1; v_gene: TRBV4-1; CDR3aa: CASSQERQSEAFF
j_gene: TRBJ1-3; v_gene: TRBV19; CDR3aa: CASSIGSGNTIYF
j_gene: TRBJ1-4; v_gene: TRBV5-1; CDR3aa: CASSSTGTLNEKLFF
j_gene: TRBJ2-5; v_gene: TRBV30; CDR3aa: CAWNPGRRETQYF